A single sample gave rise to the 3 T cell receptor beta chains below, sequenced in a study of early T cells in non-severe SARS-CoV-2 infection. TCRdb re-called the 5' RACE reads with MiXCR, one entry per CDR3 protein. In the table there are 60,000 to 80,000 distinct CDR3 sequences, 12% of which are singletons. The sample consisted of whole blood. The receptors were sampled from an adult who was a healthcare worker with PCR-confirmed SARS-CoV-2 infection or an uninfected control (not recorded which).

Ten or more counts support this clonotype. The chain carries TRBV28 and TRBJ2-7, with D possibly being TRBD1 or TRBD2 (5 bases each). CDR1 and CDR2 from the germline V gene are MDHEN and SYDVKM. V dropped 1 base and J dropped 3 bases, with 13 bases sitting between them. The CDR3 has 15 amino acids. In DNA, the CDR3 is TGTGCCAGCAGTTTATTGAGCAGGGACGGCTACGAGCAGTACTTC. It translates to CASSLLSRDGYEQYF.

This clonotype was counted many times. V is TRBV7-7 and J is TRBJ2-1, with 7 bases lining up with TRBD2. The CDR3 length is 14 residues. Germline V CDR1 and CDR2: SSHAT, FNYEAQ (reference sequence). V trimming: 3 bases; J trimming: 5 bases; junction bases outside the gene matches: 4. The chain's CDR3 is CASSLSGNNNEQFF. CDR3 bases: TGTGCCAGCAGCTTGAGCGGGAATAACAATGAGCAGTTCTTC.

This clonotype was observed a single time. Germline and junction disagree at one end, which may indicate a read error. The chain carries TRBV7-2 and TRBJ2-4, with D perhaps matching TRBD1 (6 bases). CDR3 length equals 16 residues. CDR1 and CDR2 from the germline V gene are SGHTA and FQGNSA. The CDR3 region has the DNA TGTGTCAGCAGCTTAGAGGGGACAATCTCCGGAAACATTCAGTACTTC. Translated, it gives CVSSLEGTISGNIQYF.